What follows is one T cell receptor (beta chain) and its context. The sample is drawn from a study of blood T cell repertoires in COVID-19. About the study: COVID-19 samples from acute and convalescent phases originated in the United States, Italy and Spain. In each case, the material was cDNA or gDNA derived from T cells, B-cell-depleted T cells, or PBMCs.

As originally analysed: Amplification with reference gene primers provided the estimates of nucleated cell counts. Using immunoSEQ multiplex PCR, the repertoire was profiled, and TCRdb retains in-frame clones only, with some absent. That table is the source of V, J and clone size, and D and trimming were worked out from the DNA. The sample shows about 83,000 clones, around 83% of them seen only once. CDR1 is SGHRS and CDR2 is YFSETQ in the germline V gene. Between the trimmed V and J ends, which lost 0 bases and 0 bases, there was a span of 9 bases. The CDR3 loop spans 16 amino acids. Sample: peripheral blood. This receptor was taken from a woman of 80 years or more in a cohort sampled during active or convalescent COVID-19. The V call is TRBV5-1, the J call TRBJ2-2; D gene uncertain. CDR3: CASSLGPRTNTGELFF. CDR3 coding DNA: TGCGCCAGCAGCTTGGGGCCGCGGACGAACACCGGGGAGCTGTTTTTT.